In this sample, the clone carrying this T cell receptor beta chain turned up many times. What it binds is unknown. Bulk TCR libraries were made with methods that had been previously described and with listed TCR primers. TCRdb called the PCR reads again in MiXCR, with one record for every CDR3 protein. The sample yields over 600,000 distinct CDR3 sequences, just under 20% seen once. The sample belongs to a study of molecular identifiers for immune sequencing clone quantification. Findings and limits, study-wide: Clones above 20 RNA copies contained over 97% of effector molecules but under 1% of naive ones. Highly expanded clone sizes could be underestimated by identical TCR molecules sharing a barcode.

The V gene lost 1 base and the J gene lost 0 bases, with 7 bases spanning the gap. CDR1 is MDHEN, CDR2 SYDVKM, per germline. CDR3 size: 15 residues. The genes are TRBV28 and TRBJ1-5; a weak D match, TRBD1 (5 bases). The sequence was obtained from a human donor in good health. Some libraries in this study had Jurkat cell RNA spiked in. The material sequenced was naive CD8+ T cells from blood, with Jurkat cell RNA spiked in. Sample subset: FACS-sorted CD8+CD4-CCR7+CD45RA+ naive T cells. This CDR3 reads CASSLSGHSNQPQHF. Written as DNA, the CDR3 is TGTGCCAGCAGTTTATCAGGGCATAGCAATCAGCCCCAGCATTTT.